Following are 18 T cell receptor beta chains from one sample sequenced in a study of cytomegalovirus exposure and HLA in healthy donors. In the PCR, 60 Vbeta and 13 Jbeta primers were used. Libraries were prepared by immunoSEQ multiplex PCR; TCRdb keeps only in-frame clonotypes and omits some of them. This sample carries 150,000 to 200,000 clones, around 81% of them seen once, and the ten largest clones take around 2.2%. The specimen sequenced was PBMCs. The origin of the receptors is a woman between 18 and 29 years old in good health and CMV-seropositive.

This clone was detected only once. The chain's CDR3 is CASSWGTGQSAQHF. In nucleotides, the CDR3 is TGTGCCAGCAGCTGGGGGACAGGGCAATCGGCCCAGCATTTT. V and J are TRBV5-6 and TRBJ1-5, with TRBD1 matching 9 bases. This CDR3 has 14 amino acids. J was trimmed by 11 bases and V by 3 bases; bases with no gene match: 9. Per germline, CDR1 SGHDT and CDR2 YYEEEE.

This clone has a single count. The V call is TRBV18, the J call TRBJ1-6; TRBD1 might be the D (5 bases). The V gene's germline CDR1 is KGHSH and CDR2 LQKENI. Trimming removed 3 bases at V and 4 bases at J, with 10 bases between. The CDR3 is 15 residues long. As DNA, the CDR3 is TGTGCCAGCTCACCCTCAGGGCATTATAATTCACCCCTCCACTTT. This codes for CASSPSGHYNSPLHF.

A note on this clone: Other DNA sequences in this specimen translate into the identical CDR3. V gene TRBV30 combines with J gene TRBJ2-3, with D unclear. CDR1 and CDR2 (germline): GTSNPN, SVGIG (reference sequence). V lost 3 bases and J lost 6, with 7 bases in between. The CDR3 loop spans 11 amino acids. CDR3 sequence: CAWSARDTQYF. In nucleotides, the CDR3 is TGTGCCTGGAGCGCCCGGGATACGCAGTATTTT.

Regarding this clone: Relative to the germline gene, one junction end is altered; a read error may explain this. The chain joins TRBV5-1 to TRBJ2-1; maybe TRBD2 (5 bases). Germline loops: CDR1 SGHRS, CDR2 YFSETQ. The CDR3 runs to 15 residues. In DNA form, the CDR3 reads TGCGCCAGCAGCTTGGGGGCCTACAACCGGGATAGAGTCCTCTTC. Encoded protein: CASSLGAYNRDRVLF.

On this clone itself: At one end, the junction sequence differs from germline, possibly due to a read error. The gene calls are TRBV7-9 and TRBJ1-5; 7 bases fit TRBD1. The CDR3 runs 13 residues. In germline, CDR1 is SEHNR, CDR2 FQNEAQ (reference sequence). This chain's CDR3 is CSSSPKGGLTTHF. The DNA of the CDR3 is TGTTCCAGCAGCCCCAAAGGGGGCCTGACGACGCATTTT. The full variable domain, its missing parts supplied by reference TRBV7-9 and TRBJ1-5, is DTGVSQNPRHKITKRGQNVTFRCDPISEHNRLYWYRQTLGQGPEFLTYFQNEAQLEKSRLLSDRFSAERPKGSFSTLEIQRTEQGDSAMYLCSSSPKGGLTTHFGDGTRLSIL.

The chain is built from TRBV15 and TRBJ1-1, with unresolved D. Trimming shortened V by 0 bases and J by 6 bases, and 14 bases separated the two germline ends. The V gene's germline CDR1 is LNHNV and CDR2 YYDKDF (reference sequence). The CDR3 covers 15 residues. CDR3 DNA: TGTGCCACCAGCAGAGATCGGGGAAGGGTGCCTGAAGCTTTCTTT. Its protein product is CATSRDRGRVPEAFF. Looking up the rest from reference TRBV15 and TRBJ1-1 gives the full variable domain: DAMVIQNPRYQVTQFGKPVTLSCSQTLNHNVMYWYQQKSSQAPKLLFHYYDKDFNNEADTPDNFQSRRPNTSFCFLDIRSPGLGDTAMYLCATSRDRGRVPEAFFGQGTRLTVV.

The genes are TRBV5-1 and TRBJ2-7, with 9 bases matching TRBD1. V lost 4 bases to trimming and J lost 6 bases; unmatched junction nucleotides: 2. CDR3 size: 12 residues. Germline values: CDR1 SGHRS, CDR2 YFSETQ. CDR3 protein: CASSVDRGEQYF. The CDR3 DNA is TGCGCCAGCAGCGTGGACAGGGGCGAGCAGTACTTC.

The V call is TRBV2, the J call TRBJ1-5; D remains ambiguous. V lost 6 bases to trimming and J lost 7 bases, with 10 bases between them. CDR1 SNHLY and CDR2 FYNNEI come from the germline V gene. The CDR3 sequence is 12 residues long. The CDR3 nucleotides read TGTGCCAGCAGGCTGGGAGCCCAGCCCCAGCATTTT. This gives the protein CASRLGAQPQHF.

The chain couples TRBV19 to TRBJ1-2; TRBD1 matches 8 bases. This CDR3 has 16 residues. From germline, CDR1 is LNHDA and CDR2 SQIVND (reference sequence). V dropped 4 bases and J dropped 4; count of bases not matched to a gene: 11. CDR3 coding DNA: TGTGCCAGTAGTACCCAGCGGACAGGGCAGGTCTATGGCTACACCTTC. Translated, it gives CASSTQRTGQVYGYTF.

The chain carries TRBV28 and TRBJ1-5; 9 bases are a match to TRBD1. This CDR3 region has 14 residues. J gave up 9 bases and V 3 bases, and 6 bases lay outside the gene matches. Germline V gene sequence: CDR1 MDHEN, CDR2 SYDVKM. Here the CDR3 reads CASSFTGGMGPQHF. The CDR3 coding sequence is TGTGCCAGCAGTTTTACAGGGGGCATGGGGCCCCAGCATTTT. Looking up the rest from reference TRBV28 and TRBJ1-5 gives the full variable domain: DVKVTQSSRYLVKRTGEKVFLECVQDMDHENMFWYRQDPGLGLRLIYFSYDVKMKEKGDIPEGYSVSREKKERFSLILESASTNQTSMYLCASSFTGGMGPQHFGDGTRLSIL.

CDR3 in amino acids: CAGGGAGAGELFF. The CDR3 DNA follows: TGTGCCGGGGGAGGGGCAGGCGCCGGGGAGCTGTTTTTT. The chain carries TRBV2 and TRBJ2-2; 7 nucleotides align to TRBD2. The CDR3 is made up of 13 amino acids. Germline CDR1 reads SNHLY; CDR2 reads FYNNEI. V was clipped by 11 bases and J by 6 bases; unmatched bases: 9.

This chain links TRBV10-3 with TRBJ2-7, with D tentatively TRBD1 (6 bases). V lost 3 bases and J 3 bases, leaving 15 bases between the germline ends. CDR1 and CDR2 from the germline V gene are ENHRY and SYGVKD. The CDR3 totals 15 residues. The CDR3 sequence is CAISDPGVDLYEQYF. In DNA form, the CDR3 reads TGTGCCATCAGTGATCCAGGGGTTGACCTCTACGAGCAGTACTTC.

The chain joins TRBV6-1 to TRBJ2-1, with 7 bases identical to TRBD1. V was pared by 7 bases and J by 2 bases, with 5 bases of the junction left unmatched. In germline, CDR1 is MNHNS, CDR2 SASEGT. The CDR3 has 14 residues. The DNA for the CDR3 is TGTGCCAGCACCCCGGGACAGACCTACAATGAGCAGTTCTTC. This gives the protein CASTPGQTYNEQFF.

The V call is TRBV21-1, the J call TRBJ1-1. TRBV21-1 is a pseudogene segment. This CDR3 is built from 14 residues. Written as DNA, the CDR3 is TGTGCCAGCAGCCCGTATCGTTGGAACACTGAAGCTTTCTTT. It encodes CASSPYRWNTEAFF.

The chain couples TRBV19 to TRBJ1-2; possibly TRBD1 for D (5 bases). Germline V gives CDR1 LNHDA, CDR2 SQIVND (reference sequence). V dropped 4 bases and J dropped 3 bases, with 21 bases sitting between them. The CDR3 runs to 17 residues. CDR3 residues: CASSRFSAGLLDYGYTF. Written as DNA, the CDR3 is TGTGCCAGTAGTAGATTCTCGGCAGGGCTTTTGGACTATGGCTACACCTTC.

Written as DNA, the CDR3 is TGTGCCAGCAGGACGACAGGCAATGAGCAGTTCTTC. It translates to CASRTTGNEQFF. The J gene is TRBJ2-1, the V gene TRBV27; maybe TRBD1 (6 bases). Germline CDR1 MNHEY, CDR2 SMNVEV (reference sequence). The length of the CDR3 is 12 residues. The V end was cut by 6 bases, the J end by 6 bases, with 9 bases between.

The chain combines TRBV2 with TRBJ1-2; 9 bases are shared with TRBD1. Germline loops: CDR1 SNHLY, CDR2 FYNNEI. Trimming cost V 6 bases and J 6 bases; bases outside gene matches: 8. The CDR3 has 14 amino acids. The chain's CDR3 is CASRGDRELDGYTF. The CDR3 nucleotides are TGTGCCAGCAGGGGGGACAGGGAGTTGGATGGCTACACCTTC.

This clone was picked up a small number of times. The chain has TRBV4-1 and TRBJ2-1; D unresolved. V gave up 1 base and J gave up 8 bases, with 15 bases separating them. The CDR3 spans 15 residues. Germline loops: CDR1 MGHRA, CDR2 YSYEKL. CDR3 in DNA: TGCGCCAGCAGCCAAGTGGTTGGTCCCCGGGATGAGCAGTTCTTC. Translated, it gives CASSQVVGPRDEQFF.